A selection of T cell receptor beta chains follows, all from one sample in a study of CD8+ T cells in alopecia areata. Produced via immunoSEQ multiplex PCR; TCRdb's table is partial and in-frame only. The sample has fewer than 350,000 clones; roughly 50% are singletons. The source was CD4+ T cells sorted from blood, collected at week 24, from a patient treated with tofacitinib. Receptors originate from a human donor with alopecia areata. The CDR3 runs from the conserved cysteine through the conserved F or W. D genes are given only for firm matches. The listing skips clone size in some rows; elsewhere it reads once, few, many or a size class.

J gene	clone size	V gene	D gene	CDR3 DNA	CDR3 protein
TRBJ2-6	-	TRBV7-3	-	TGTGCCAGCAGGGCTGGGGCCAACGTCCTGACTTTC	CASRAGANVLTF
TRBJ2-3	-	TRBV29-1	TRBD2	TGCAGCATCGTGGGAGGGACAGATACGCAGTATTTT	CSIVGGTDTQYF
TRBJ2-7	-	TRBV2	-	TGTGCCTCTCAGAGGTATTACTCCTACGAGCAGTACTTC	CASQRYYSYEQYF
TRBJ2-3	-	TRBV30	-	TGTGCCTGGAGTGGTGGGGGCCTCACAGATACGCAGTATTTT	CAWSGGGLTDTQYF
TRBJ2-3	-	TRBV29-1	-	TGCAGCGTTGAAGGACTACCCAGCACAGATACGCAGTATTTT	CSVEGLPSTDTQYF
TRBJ2-1	-	TRBV7-8	-	TGTGCCAGCAGCTTAGGCTCCGGGGGTAAAAATGAGCAGTTCTTC	CASSLGSGGKNEQFF
TRBJ2-1	few	TRBV15	-	TGTGCCACCAGCAGAGATGGAAGGTCCTACAATGAGCAGTTCTTC	CATSRDGRSYNEQFF
TRBJ2-3	-	TRBV29-1	-	TGCAGCGTAAGGGCCGCAGATACGCAGTATTTT	CSVRAADTQYF
TRBJ1-1	-	TRBV5-1	-	TGCGCCAGCAGCGCGGCAGACAGTTCCGAAGCTTTCTTT	CASSAADSSEAFF
TRBJ2-7	-	TRBV6-6	-	TGTGCCAGCAGTCGAGATGGGTGGGAGCAGTACTTC	CASSRDGWEQYF
TRBJ2-2	-	TRBV6-5	-	TGTGCCAGCAGCCCCGCGGGATCGTCGGGCGGGGAGCTGTTTTTT	CASSPAGSSGGELFF
TRBJ2-3	once	TRBV11-3	TRBD1	TGTGCCAGCAGCCTGGACAGGGGCGATACGCAGTATTTT	CASSLDRGDTQYF
TRBJ1-5	-	TRBV28	-	TGTGCCAGCCGCCCGACCAATCAGCCCCAGCATTTT	CASRPTNQPQHF
TRBJ1-2	few	TRBV6-5	TRBD1	TGTGCCAGCAGACCGACAGGGGGTCCTCCTGGCTACACCTTC	CASRPTGGPPGYTF
TRBJ2-7	-	TRBV30	-	TGTGCCTGGAGTCTGGCCTACGAGCAGTACTTC	CAWSLAYEQYF
TRBJ1-4	-	TRBV30	-	TGTGCCTGGAGTACCCGTGAAAAACTGTTTTTT	CAWSTREKLFF
TRBJ2-5	-	TRBV20-1	-	TGCAGTGCGGCGAACCGGGAAACCCAGTACTTC	CSAANRETQYF
TRBJ1-2	-	TRBV11-3	-	TGTGCCAGCAGCCAGTCGGGGGGCTATGGCTACACCTTC	CASSQSGGYGYTF
TRBJ2-3	-	TRBV28	-	TGTGCCAGCAGTTCCAGGCCAGATACGCAGTATTTT	CASSSRPDTQYF
TRBJ2-5	few	TRBV5-1	-	TGCGCCAGCAGCTTCATTTCCGGGACGGACAAAGAGACCCAGTACTTC	CASSFISGTDKETQYF